This T cell receptor beta chain was recorded in a study of T cell responses to AZD1222 COVID-19 vaccine. In the study overall: Analysis merged second doses at about 4 or about 12 weeks.

For this clone: Its antigen remains unknown.

The study, taken as a whole, reports: Only a handful of individuals given AZD1222 were seropositive at baseline. Only after the peak T cell response were repertoires sampled. The donor cohort was predominantly white British with a female majority, and clonal diversity may have been underestimated.

Data came from immunoSEQ multiplex PCR; TCRdb stores just in-frame clones and leaves some out. Of 87,000 or so clones listed, approximately 88% are singletons. This clonotype was sampled from an adult in good health. Sequenced material: peripheral blood, taken on day 0 of AZD1222 vaccination.

The CDR3 loop reads CASSSGTGDYEQYF. Here the CDR3 DNA reads TGTGCCAGCTCCTCCGGGACAGGGGACTACGAGCAGTACTTC. This chain uses TRBV18 with TRBJ2-7; 10 nucleotides line up with TRBD1. The germline gives CDR1 KGHSH, CDR2 LQKENI. The trim removed 6 bases at V and 3 bases at J, leaving 5 bases unmatched. The CDR3 loop spans 14 amino acids.